This TCR beta chain was documented in a study of post-analysis software for immune sequencing data. This clonotype was seen a single time. Antigen specificity is unknown. Broader study findings: Controls had lower frequencies than patients of about 5 TRBV segments, which included TRBV5-6, TRBV5-1 and TRBV20-1.

The CDR3 contains 15 residues. V was pared by 8 bases and J by 5 bases, with 8 bases of the junction left unmatched. cDNA libraries of TCR beta carried unique molecular identifiers. Via MiXCR, TCRdb re-called the PCR reads, giving one row per CDR3 protein. Found here are about 680,000 distinct CDR3 sequences, more than 50% of them singletons; the top ten hold roughly 12%. This clonotype was sampled from a girl aged 2-10 years with multiple sclerosis. The sample comprised blood. The gene calls are TRBV12-3 or TRBV12-4 and TRBJ1-4; 10 bases line up with TRBD1. CDR3 sequence (DNA): TGTGCCAGCGTACATATGGGACAGGGGAATGAAAAACTGTTTTTT. Translating it yields CASVHMGQGNEKLFF.